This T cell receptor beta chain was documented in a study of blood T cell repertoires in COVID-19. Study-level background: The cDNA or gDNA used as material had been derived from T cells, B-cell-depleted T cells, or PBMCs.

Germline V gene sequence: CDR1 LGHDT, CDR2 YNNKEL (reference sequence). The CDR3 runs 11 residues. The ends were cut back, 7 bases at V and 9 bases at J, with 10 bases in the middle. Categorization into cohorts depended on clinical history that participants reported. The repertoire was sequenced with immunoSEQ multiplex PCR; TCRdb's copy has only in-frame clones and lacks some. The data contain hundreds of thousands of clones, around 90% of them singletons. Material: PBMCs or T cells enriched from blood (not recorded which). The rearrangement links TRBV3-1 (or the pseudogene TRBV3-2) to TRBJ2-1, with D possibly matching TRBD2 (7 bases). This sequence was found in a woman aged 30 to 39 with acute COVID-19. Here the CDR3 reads CASMGGREQFF. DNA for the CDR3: TGTGCCAGCATGGGGGGGCGTGAGCAGTTCTTC.